Given below is one TCR beta chain in context. Its binding antigen is unknown. No base quality information exists; no much larger clone differs at one position. Distinct nucleotide sequences in the sample also encode this CDR3. These data are taken from a study of shared clonotypes between healthy human individuals (TCRdb year 2020). Regarding the complete study: A few men and two women, aged 18 to 49 years, made up the cohort. For each donor, CD4 naive and CD4 memory were each run on three plates, CD8 naive on two plates, and CD8 memory on one plate. To estimate repertoire size and how much clonotype sharing occurs between individuals, the study deeply sequenced the blood TCR repertoires of several healthy adults. Libraries were prepared and TCR repertoires were sequenced by different laboratories using diverse techniques, in order to increase sequencing depth and limit assay-specific biases. Each donor's leukapheresis produced roughly between roughly 0.85 and 10 billion PBMCs.

TCR CDR3 regions were amplified from genomic DNA by multiplex PCR using the deep immunoSEQ assay. Genomic DNA extracted from each cell subset was distributed evenly over all wells of several immunoSEQ 96-well plates, and each plate served as one replicate. For sorted subsets, approximately 0.2 ug of genomic DNA, equivalent to around 30,000 T cell genomes, went into each replicate PCR. Purified libraries were measured with a Qubit 3.0 fluorometer, size-checked on a Bioanalyzer 2100, and measured again with the KAPA Library Quantification kit. A separate single-read 150-cycle Illumina NextSeq 550 flow cell was used to sequence each immunoSEQ 96-well plate. The original pipeline was this. The immunoSEQ output contained only junctional sequences without quality scores, so filtering could not match that applied to full-length reads. To assign V/J genes and CDR3, sequences were annotated using PyIR, a Python wrapper for IgBLAST v1.9, with IMGT germline references. Any read was removed if the V/J assignment was weak (E-value above 1e-6), the CDR3 was missing, or the read contained stop codons, out-of-frame junctions, or ambiguous translated residues. V3J clonotypes were defined as sequences sharing the same inferred V gene, J gene, and CDR3 amino acid sequence. Percentage overlap between repertoires was computed as shared unique clonotypes divided by the size of the smaller repertoire. Repertoire richness was assessed with RTK rarefaction, the Chao1 estimator, and Recon v2.1 estimates of unobserved clonotypes. For all TCRbeta clonotypes obtained by the gDNA method from several donors, generation probabilities were computed with OLGA. TCRdb re-hosts the immuneACCESS table, in-frame sequences only. Its copies lack some clones; in the studies checked, an unresolved V gene accounts for under half of them, and the cause for the rest is not known. The D gene and trimming were derived from the DNA, and the V and J assignments and clone size from that table. The table for this sample lists millions of clones; about 95% of them were counted only once. The ten largest clones add up to 0.1% to 0.15% of the sample.

Donors were healthy HIV-negative adults with no recently reported acute infections or vaccinations. All donors were Caucasian adults living in Nashville, Tennessee, USA. CD4+ T cells were enriched by magnetic negative selection; naive cells were then positively selected on CD45RA, and the negative fraction formed the memory subset. Blood was obtained by leukapheresis, after which PBMCs were separated by Ficoll-Histopaque density gradient centrifugation and cryopreserved in liquid nitrogen vapor phase. Analytical flow cytometry was used to check the purity and quantity of each magnetically sorted T cell population. Each sorted fraction had its genomic DNA isolated and then quantified by UV absorbance on a Nanodrop 2000c. V lost 6 bases and J lost 1 base; the stretch between them is 9 bases long. Its CDR3 holds 13 amino acids, cysteine through phenylalanine. The read is trimmed to its CDR3 DNA, 39 bases read in frame from base 1. The germline V gene encodes CDR1 MNHEY and CDR2 SVGAGI.

What the authors observed across the whole study: Even with the large sequencing depth, rarefaction of the sorted-subset datasets indicated that sequencing was incomplete. Because the study included a small number of donors, the genetic and exposure-history diversity represented was limited. Naive subsets generally had larger estimated clonotype richness than memory subsets did. Sharing across several donors was observed for about 5% of naive CD4, over 3% of naive CD8, around 2.5% of memory CD4, and roughly 0.4% of memory CD8 clonotypes. Compared with non-shared clonotypes, clonotypes shared by all four sorted-subset donors had higher generation probabilities. Pairwise subsampling indicated that sequencing depth was expected to affect the degree of clonotype sharing among donors. Sampling was restricted to blood, and TCR repertoires in tissue are likely to differ from TCR repertoires in blood.

This receptor chain uses TRBV6-5 and TRBJ1-1, with the D gene too uncertain to name. This clonotype was sampled from a man between 18 and 29 years old in good health. Sequencing input: naive CD4+ T cells sorted from blood. Per the publication, the cell subset or site label means: CD45RA+ positively selected. In nucleotide form, the sequence is TGTGCCAGCAGCCGGGGTAAGAACACTGAAGCTTTCTTT. It encodes CASSRGKNTEAFF.